This T cell receptor (beta chain) was identified during a study of cytotoxic CD8 clonotypes in ibrutinib-treated CLL. Study-level findings and limits: In comparison with age-matched healthy donors, baseline clonality was higher and tracked circulating CD8+ T-cell counts. Treatment left the uncommon public clonotypes either contracted or stable in frequency.

The CDR3 consists of 15 residues. V lost 2 bases to trimming and J lost 4 bases, with 14 bases between them. Germline V gene lookup returns CDR1 MNHNS and CDR2 SASEGT. Only in-frame clones appear in the TCRdb table, and some are missing; sequencing was by immunoSEQ multiplex PCR. The sample contains some 200,000 clones, roughly 72% of which appear only once. As for this clone: The antigen remains unidentified.

This material consisted of PBMCs, taken after 24 months of ibrutinib treatment. The sequence was collected from a human donor with chronic lymphocytic leukemia. The chain uses TRBV6-1 and TRBJ1-2, with D uncertain. CDR3 coding DNA: TGTGCCAGCAGTGAACGTATTTGGGAGGCCTATGGCTACACCTTC. It encodes CASSERIWEAYGYTF.